Presented here are 11 T cell receptor beta chains from one specimen sequenced in a study of OX40 agonist ivuxolimab in advanced cancers. Sequencing was performed with immunoSEQ multiplex PCR; in TCRdb, only in-frame clones are kept and a portion is missing. The top ten hold approximately 0.37% of the sample, which has about 65,000 clones, around 86% seen once. Source: CD4+ or CD8+ T cells sorted from blood, taken in a trial of the OX40 agonist ivuxolimab. The source of these receptors is an adult with an advanced solid tumor such as melanoma, head and neck, liver or kidney cancer.

This clone was seen more than once but under ten times. V is TRBV6-1 and J is TRBJ1-1; 7 bases map to TRBD1. The V gene's germline CDR1 is MNHNS and CDR2 SASEGT. V dropped 4 bases and J dropped 5; count of bases not matched to a gene: 13. This CDR3 region has 16 residues. CDR3 protein: CASSGLGTAARTEAFF. The CDR3 bases are TGTGCCAGCAGTGGGCTTGGGACAGCCGCGAGGACTGAAGCTTTCTTT.

The chain is built from TRBV18 and TRBJ1-2; D unresolved. Trimming took off 3 bases at V and 3 bases at J, with 11 bases between the two ends. Per germline, CDR1 KGHSH and CDR2 LQKENI. This CDR3 spans 14 amino acids. Here the CDR3 reads CASSPSRSDYGYTF. The CDR3 nucleotides are TGTGCCAGCTCACCTTCCCGATCGGACTATGGCTACACCTTC.

The chain carries TRBV14 and TRBJ2-5; possibly TRBD2 for D (6 bases). From germline, CDR1 is SGHDN and CDR2 FVKESK. This CDR3 has 15 residues. With 4 bases removed from V and 5 bases from J, the gap between germline ends came to 17 bases. The CDR3 coding sequence is TGTGCCAGCAGCCCCCTCCTGGGGGGTAGGGAGACCCAGTACTTC. This codes for CASSPLLGGRETQYF.

The chain couples TRBV5-1 to TRBJ2-1, with D perhaps matching TRBD1 (6 bases). Trimming cost V 5 bases and J 8 bases, with 29 bases left between them. The CDR3 loop spans 18 amino acids. Germline CDR1 and CDR2: SGHRS and YFSETQ. The CDR3 region has the DNA TGCGCCAGCAGACCGGACAGTGTCGGGTCTACCCCGCGCGATGAGCAGTTCTTC. It encodes CASRPDSVGSTPRDEQFF.

V is TRBV7-6 and J is TRBJ2-5; 12 bases align to TRBD2. This CDR3 comprises 17 residues. Germline V lookup: CDR1 SGHVS, CDR2 FNYEAQ. Losses at the gene ends were 2 bases for V and 7 bases for J; bases not matched to a gene: 11. Here the CDR3 DNA reads TGTGCCAGCAGCTTATCCGCAACTAGCGGGGGGCGGGTGACCCAGTACTTC. It is translated as CASSLSATSGGRVTQYF.

V usage is TRBV7-9 and J usage is TRBJ2-1, with TRBD1 identical over 11 bases. Germline assignment: CDR1 SEHNR and CDR2 FQNEAQ (reference sequence). The CDR3 has 19 residues. V gave up 5 bases and J gave up 3 bases; unmatched junction bases: 15. The chain's CDR3 is CASSHPGQGGSLFYNEQFF. CDR3 nucleotides: TGTGCCAGCAGCCATCCGGGACAGGGGGGTTCCCTTTTCTACAATGAGCAGTTCTTC.

The chain carries TRBV11-2 and TRBJ2-7; tentatively, D is TRBD1 (5 bases). Per the germline V gene, CDR1 is SGHAT and CDR2 is FQNNGV. The CDR3 has 15 residues. V gave up 5 bases and J gave up 2 bases, with 16 bases separating them. CDR3 sequence (DNA): TGTGCCAGCAGCCCACGGACACGACTGACCTACGAGCAGTACTTC. As protein: CASSPRTRLTYEQYF.

This sequence joins TRBV5-1 and TRBJ2-3, with 7 nucleotides matching TRBD1. Germline V CDR1 and CDR2: SGHRS, YFSETQ. This CDR3 spans 15 amino acids. The junction had 8 bases not matched to a gene; V was cut back by 1 base and J by 6 bases. The CDR3 sequence: CASSLRGGASDTQYF. CDR3 bases: TGCGCCAGCAGCTTGAGAGGGGGCGCCTCGGATACGCAGTATTTT. The variable domain in full, completed from reference TRBV5-1 and TRBJ2-3, reads KAGVTQTPRYLIKTRGQQVTLSCSPISGHRSVSWYQQTPGQGLQFLFEYFSETQRNKGNFPGRFSGRQFSNSRSEMNVSTLELGDSALYLCASSLRGGASDTQYFGPGTRLTVL.

This chain links TRBV6-5 with TRBJ1-3; D call uncertain. CDR1 and CDR2 (germline): MNHEY, SVGAGI. Trimming cost V 0 bases and J 8 bases, with 17 bases left between them. This CDR3 has 16 amino acids. CDR3 DNA sequence: TGTGCCAGCAGTTACTCGAGTGGAGGTCCTTCAGACACCATATATTTT. It translates to CASSYSSGGPSDTIYF.

This clone is a singleton in its sample. The chain uses TRBV7-2 and TRBJ2-2, with D unresolved. This CDR3 has 15 residues. Germline values: CDR1 SGHTA, CDR2 FQGNSA. Trimming took 2 bases from V and 4 from J, leaving 11 bases between them. DNA for the CDR3: TGTGCCAGCAGCTTAAATAGTGGCCTCACCGGGGAGCTGTTTTTT. Translating it yields CASSLNSGLTGELFF.

This clone was detected once. This sequence joins TRBV7-9 and TRBJ2-7, with unresolved D. Trimming cost V 2 bases and J 1 base, with 9 bases left between them. Germline assignment: CDR1 SEHNR and CDR2 FQNEAQ (reference sequence). The CDR3 is made up of 14 amino acids. The CDR3 here is CASSLPASSYEQYF. The CDR3 nucleotides read TGTGCCAGCAGCTTACCGGCCAGTTCCTACGAGCAGTACTTC.